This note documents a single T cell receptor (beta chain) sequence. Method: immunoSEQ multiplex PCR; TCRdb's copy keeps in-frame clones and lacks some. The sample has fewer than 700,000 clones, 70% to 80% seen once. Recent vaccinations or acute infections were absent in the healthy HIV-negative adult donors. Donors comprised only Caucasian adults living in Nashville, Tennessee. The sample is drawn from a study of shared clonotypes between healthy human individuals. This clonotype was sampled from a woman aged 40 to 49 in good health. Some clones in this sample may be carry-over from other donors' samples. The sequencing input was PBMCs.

CDR3 loop: CASSSGPESYEQYF. The CDR3 nucleotides read TGTGCCAGCAGCTCGGGACCAGAATCCTACGAGCAGTACTTC. V usage is TRBV7-8 and J usage is TRBJ2-7; TRBD1 or TRBD2 may be the D gene (5 bases each). The CDR3 is made up of 14 amino acids. The V end lost 4 bases, the J end lost 1 base, and 11 bases lay between the germline ends. Germline CDR1 and CDR2: SGHVS and FQNEAQ. Filled out from reference TRBV7-8 and TRBJ2-7, the complete variable domain reads GAGVSQSPRYKVAKRGQDVALRCDPISGHVSLFWYQQALGQGPEFLTYFQNEAQLDKSGLPSDRFFAERPEGSVSTLKIQRTQQEDSAVYLCASSSGPESYEQYFGPGTRLTVT.